This record covers a single T cell receptor (beta chain). This entry comes from a study of T cell changes during pregnancy in multiple sclerosis. Trimming removed 2 bases at V and 7 bases at J, with 12 bases between. CDR1 is MNHNS and CDR2 is SASEGT in the germline V gene. The CDR3 length is 14 residues. Repertoires were generated with immunoSEQ multiplex PCR, while TCRdb's copy carries only in-frame clones and drops some. The sample consists of tens of thousands of clones, 80% to 95% of them appearing once. Sequencing was performed on peripheral blood, taken in the second trimester of pregnancy. The TCR comes from a female donor in good health, enrolled as a control in a pregnancy study. The rearrangement links TRBV6-1 to TRBJ1-5; a possible D gene is TRBD1 (5 bases). The CDR3 DNA is TGTGCCAGCAGTGAACTTCAGGGTTCCCAGCCCCAGCATTTT. Its protein product is CASSELQGSQPQHF.